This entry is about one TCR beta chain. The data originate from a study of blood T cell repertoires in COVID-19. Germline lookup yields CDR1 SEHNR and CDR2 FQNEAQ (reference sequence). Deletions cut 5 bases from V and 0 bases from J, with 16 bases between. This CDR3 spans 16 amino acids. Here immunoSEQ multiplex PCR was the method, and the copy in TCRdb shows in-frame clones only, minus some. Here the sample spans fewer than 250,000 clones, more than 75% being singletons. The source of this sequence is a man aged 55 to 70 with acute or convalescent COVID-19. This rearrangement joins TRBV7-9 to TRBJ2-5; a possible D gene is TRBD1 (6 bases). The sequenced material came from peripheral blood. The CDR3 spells CASSPAFQGHQETQYF. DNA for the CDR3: TGTGCCAGCAGCCCAGCCTTCCAGGGGCACCAAGAGACCCAGTACTTC.